Below are 21 T cell receptor beta chains sequenced from a single sample in a study of glioma-infiltrating T cells after dendritic cell vaccination. Repertoires were generated with immunoSEQ multiplex PCR, while TCRdb's copy carries only in-frame clones and drops some. The sample carries about 73,000 clones, about 80% recorded once. Sequenced here: blood, sampled before dendritic cell vaccination. The receptors originated from a human donor with glioblastoma.

J is TRBJ1-1 and V is TRBV6-4; maybe TRBD1 (6 bases). CDR1 is MRHNA, CDR2 SNTAGT, per germline. V lost 6 bases and J 0 bases, leaving 20 bases between the germline ends. CDR3 length equals 17 residues. The CDR3 loop is CASRHRVRNFMNTEAFF. CDR3 bases: TGTGCCAGCAGACACAGGGTGAGGAATTTCATGAACACTGAAGCTTTCTTT.

This clone was observed a few times. The gene calls are TRBV4-1 and TRBJ1-2, with D perhaps matching TRBD1 (5 bases). The length of the CDR3 is 15 residues. Germline V gene data show CDR1 as MGHRA and CDR2 as YSYEKL. The ends were cut back, 1 base at V and 4 bases at J, with 13 bases in the middle. The CDR3 spells CASSQGTFVPYGYTF. CDR3 nucleotides: TGCGCCAGCAGCCAAGGGACATTTGTTCCCTATGGCTACACCTTC.

V is TRBV29-1 and J is TRBJ1-1; D not certain. The CDR3 contains 12 residues. CDR1 is SQVTM, CDR2 ANQGSEA, per germline. The V end lost 7 bases, the J end lost 1 base, and 10 bases lay between the germline ends. The CDR3 loop reads CSAKQTNTEAFF. CDR3 sequence (DNA): TGCAGCGCTAAACAGACGAACACTGAAGCTTTCTTT. Drawing the rest from reference TRBV29-1 and TRBJ1-1, the complete variable domain is SAVISQKPSRDICQRGTSLTIQCQVDSQVTMMFWYRQQPGQSLTLIATANQGSEATYESGFVIDKFPISRPNLTFSTLTVSNMSPEDSSIYLCSAKQTNTEAFFGQGTRLTVV.

V usage is TRBV6-5 and J usage is TRBJ1-1; TRBD1 matches at 9 bases. There are 12 residues in the CDR3. V shed 6 bases, J shed 4 bases, and the junction held 0 bases outside the gene matches. Germline V gene data show CDR1 as MNHEY and CDR2 as SVGAGI. CDR3: CASRGQGTEAFF. For the CDR3, the DNA is TGTGCCAGCAGGGGACAGGGCACTGAAGCTTTCTTT.

The V call is TRBV7-9, the J call TRBJ1-3; a weak D match, TRBD1 (5 bases). V was pared by 4 bases and J by 0 bases, with 10 bases between. The CDR3 length is 15 residues. Germline V gene sequence: CDR1 SEHNR, CDR2 FQNEAQ (reference sequence). CDR3 DNA: TGTGCCAGCAGCTACGACAGAAGCTCTGGAAACACCATATATTTT. Protein product: CASSYDRSSGNTIYF.

This clone is classed as medium-sized. DNA of the CDR3: TGTGCCAGCAGTGAAAACGGGGGGACCACAGATACGCAGTATTTT. Protein sequence: CASSENGGTTDTQYF. The J gene is TRBJ2-3, the V gene TRBV6-4; TRBD2 matches at 7 bases. CDR3 length: 15 amino acids. Germline V gene lookup returns CDR1 MRHNA and CDR2 SNTAGT. With V trimmed by 3 bases and J by 2 bases, 5 bases remained unmatched.

The rearrangement joins TRBV5-1 to TRBJ2-3; possibly TRBD2 for D (6 bases). Deletions cut 0 bases from V and 5 bases from J, with 10 bases between. This CDR3 contains 14 residues. CDR1 is SGHRS, CDR2 YFSETQ, per germline. CDR3: CASSLAEGLDTQYF. DNA of the CDR3: TGCGCCAGCAGCTTGGCGGAGGGATTAGATACGCAGTATTTT.

The gene calls are TRBV4-1 and TRBJ2-7, with D perhaps TRBD2 (5 bases). Germline CDR1 is MGHRA and CDR2 is YSYEKL. Trimming left V 1 base short and J 2 bases short, with 12 bases between. There are 15 residues in the CDR3. CDR3 coding DNA: TGCGCCAGCAGCCAAGGTCGAGGGCTTGCCTACGAGCAGTACTTC. Its translation is CASSQGRGLAYEQYF.

The V call is TRBV6-1, the J call TRBJ1-5; 7 positions match TRBD1. The CDR3 length is 15 residues. Germline V CDR1 and CDR2: MNHNS, SASEGT. V was pared by 7 bases and J by 4 bases, with 10 bases of the junction left unmatched. CDR3 in DNA: TGTGCCAGCAACTTAGGACAGGCTCCTAATCAGCCCCAGCATTTT. It yields the protein CASNLGQAPNQPQHF.

The V gene is TRBV5-4, the J gene TRBJ1-5; TRBD1 might be the D (5 bases). There are 14 residues in the CDR3. Trimming shortened V by 4 bases and J by 4 bases, and 12 bases separated the two germline ends. Germline assignment: CDR1 SGHNT and CDR2 YYREEE (reference sequence). The CDR3 DNA follows: TGTGCCAGCAGCAGGGAGGGGTTGAATCAGCCCCAGCATTTT. It encodes CASSREGLNQPQHF.

The gene calls are TRBV5-1 and TRBJ2-5, with TRBD2 matching over 15 bases. Germline loops: CDR1 SGHRS, CDR2 YFSETQ. Unmatched junction bases numbered 2, after V lost 2 bases and J lost 3 bases. The CDR3 loop spans 16 amino acids. The CDR3 DNA is TGCGCCAGCAGCTTTAGGACTAGCGGGGGGGAAGAGACCCAGTACTTC. Translation gives CASSFRTSGGEETQYF.

The rearrangement links TRBV5-1 to TRBJ2-3; D is possibly TRBD1 (5 bases). V dropped 4 bases and J dropped 4 bases, with 16 bases sitting between them. The CDR3 loop spans 15 amino acids. Germline CDR1 and CDR2: SGHRS and YFSETQ. DNA for the CDR3: TGCGCCAGCAGCCCTTTTCAGGACAACGCAGATACGCAGTATTTT. It yields the protein CASSPFQDNADTQYF.

This chain's CDR3 is CASSYGQEKNEQFF. Here the CDR3 DNA reads TGTGCCAGCAGTTACGGTCAGGAAAAGAATGAGCAGTTCTTC. The V call is TRBV6-6, the J call TRBJ2-1; D call uncertain. The CDR3 totals 14 residues. V was clipped by 2 bases and J by 7 bases, with 12 bases between them. Germline V CDR1 and CDR2: MNHNY, SVGAGI (reference sequence).

The chain carries TRBV6-5 and TRBJ2-2; 7 nucleotides match TRBD1. V dropped 6 bases and J dropped 6; count of bases not matched to a gene: 4. Germline values: CDR1 MNHEY, CDR2 SVGAGI. The CDR3 sequence is 13 residues long. The CDR3 region is CASSSGTAGELFF. DNA of the CDR3: TGTGCCAGCAGCTCAGGGACAGCCGGGGAGCTGTTTTTT.

This rearrangement joins TRBV10-3 to TRBJ2-2; D uncertain. V was trimmed by 0 bases and J by 6 bases, leaving 11 bases between them. The CDR3 runs to 15 residues. Germline CDR1 is ENHRY and CDR2 is SYGVKD. CDR3 coding DNA: TGTGCCATCAGTGAGTCGGCGCAGACATCCGGGGAGCTGTTTTTT. Its translation is CAISESAQTSGELFF.

With regard to this clone: Other DNA variants within this sample encode the same CDR3. V usage is TRBV30 and J usage is TRBJ1-1; the D is unclear. Deletions cut 0 bases from V and 1 base from J, with 6 bases between. The CDR3 loop spans 13 amino acids. The germline V gene has CDR1 GTSNPN and CDR2 SVGIG (reference sequence). The CDR3 loop is CAWSVRENTEAFF. The CDR3 region has the DNA TGTGCCTGGAGTGTACGGGAGAACACTGAAGCTTTCTTT.

The CDR3 nucleotides read TGTGCCAGCAGCCGAAAAATGGGGGGGCCCAACACCGGGGAGCTGTTTTTT. Its translation is CASSRKMGGPNTGELFF. The V and J genes are TRBV7-9 and TRBJ2-2; possibly TRBD2 for D (7 bases). Deletions cut 5 bases from V and 2 bases from J, with 18 bases between. This CDR3 is 17 amino acids long. Germline assignment: CDR1 SEHNR and CDR2 FQNEAQ (reference sequence).

The V and J genes are TRBV2 and TRBJ2-4, with 11 bases lining up with TRBD1. Germline values: CDR1 SNHLY, CDR2 FYNNEI. V lost 0 bases to trimming and J lost 6 bases; unmatched junction nucleotides: 1. The CDR3 runs 15 residues. This chain's CDR3 is CASSEAGTGGNIQYF. CDR3 DNA sequence: TGTGCCAGCAGTGAAGCAGGGACAGGGGGAAACATTCAGTACTTC.

The chain is built from TRBV5-6 and TRBJ1-1; D not resolved. Germline CDR1 is SGHDT and CDR2 is YYEEEE. Trimming stripped 5 bases from V and 4 bases from J, with 18 bases between. This CDR3 spans 15 amino acids. In DNA form, the CDR3 reads TGTGCCAGCAGTCAGGCCATATACGGGAGCACTGAAGCTTTCTTT. As protein: CASSQAIYGSTEAFF.

This sequence joins TRBV4-1 and TRBJ2-6; 9 nucleotides align to TRBD1. CDR1 is MGHRA and CDR2 is YSYEKL in the germline V gene. The J segment lost 2 bases and the V segment lost 4 bases, leaving 15 bases of the junction unmatched. The CDR3 is made up of 20 amino acids. The CDR3 spells CASSLRGWDRVEAGANVLTF. The CDR3 DNA sequence: TGCGCCAGCAGCCTGCGGGGGTGGGACAGGGTCGAGGCTGGGGCCAACGTCCTGACTTTC.

J is TRBJ2-7 and V is TRBV19; 8 bases match TRBD1. The CDR3 has 15 amino acids. Germline V lookup: CDR1 LNHDA, CDR2 SQIVND (reference sequence). Unmatched junction bases numbered 9, after V lost 5 bases and J lost 3 bases. The CDR3: CASSSNRGRGYEQYF. The CDR3 DNA reads TGTGCCAGTAGTTCCAACAGGGGGAGAGGCTACGAGCAGTACTTC. The variable domain in full, with the rest retrieved from reference TRBV19 and TRBJ2-7, is DGGITQSPKYLFRKEGQNVTLSCEQNLNHDAMYWYRQDPGQGLRLIYYSQIVNDFQKGDIAEGYSVSREKKESFPLTVTSAQKNPTAFYLCASSSNRGRGYEQYFGPGTRLTVT.